This T cell receptor (beta chain) was retrieved from a study of blood T cells in healthy people across ages. Study outcomes and limitations: Compared with aged donors, long-lived donors showed fewer expanded clones, suggesting selection. Estimated diversity across one million T cells was deemed an underestimate.

With regard to this clonotype: As yet, its antigen is unknown.

The second PCR ran roughly 6 to 11 cycles with a sample-barcoded 5' primer and J-beta primers. Unique molecular identifiers of 12 random nucleotides labeled each cDNA. TCRdb independently ran MiXCR on the 5' RACE reads; one entry per CDR3 protein. Of more than 750,000 distinct CDR3 sequences in the sample, just under 30% were seen once. The CDR3 is made up of 13 amino acids. Per germline, CDR1 MNHEY and CDR2 SVGAGI. V lost 6 bases, J lost 6 bases, and 7 bases stayed unmatched. The sample also formed part of further work on T cells of mothers and their children. That report adds: Reads obtained per mother exceeded 8.5 million TCR beta CDR3 reads, with several million obtained per child.

The source material was blood. The origin of this receptor is a woman between 40 and 55 years old in good health. The V gene is TRBV6-5, the J gene TRBJ1-2; 7 nucleotides line up with TRBD1. CDR3 nucleotides: TGTGCCAGCAGGACGGACAGGTCAGATGGCTACACCTTC. It yields the protein CASRTDRSDGYTF.